This note documents a single T cell receptor (beta chain) sequence. This record belongs to a study of blood T cell repertoires in COVID-19. Study details: Acute and convalescent COVID-19 specimens originated in the United States, Italy and Spain.

CDR3 length: 16 amino acids. Unmatched junction bases numbered 12, after V lost 5 bases and J lost 8 bases. Germline V gene data show CDR1 as SGHNT and CDR2 as YYREEE (reference sequence). Sequencing was performed with immunoSEQ multiplex PCR; in TCRdb, only in-frame clones are kept and a portion is missing. There are over 130,000 clones in the sample; roughly 80% occur only once, and 16% lies in the top ten. The rearrangement uses TRBV5-4 and TRBJ2-1; TRBD1 agrees at 11 bases. Source material: peripheral blood. This clonotype was obtained from a man aged 50-60 years with acute or convalescent COVID-19. The CDR3 DNA reads TGTGCCAGCAGTTCAAGACCGGGACAGGGGGATGATGAGCAGTTCTTC. It codes for CASSSRPGQGDDEQFF.